The 31 T cell receptor beta chains below were found in one sample sequenced in a study of PD-1 blockade in classical Hodgkin lymphoma. Generated by immunoSEQ multiplex PCR, the TCRdb table keeps only in-frame clones and is missing some. This sample has about 41,000 clones, with approximately 70% found just once. Time point: cycle 4 day 1 (C4D1), after about 6 weeks of nivolumab. Every patient relapsed after autologous stem cell transplantation, and brentuximab vedotin exposure varied. Sequenced material: peripheral blood mononuclear cells (PBMCs), taken before the fourth cycle of nivolumab. The receptors were gathered from a human donor with classical Hodgkin lymphoma.

V gene TRBV15 combines with J gene TRBJ2-2, with a weak D call TRBD2 (6 bases). The V end was cut by 4 bases, the J end by 0 bases, with 12 bases between. The CDR3 spans 16 residues. Germline loops: CDR1 LNHNV, CDR2 YYDKDF (reference sequence). CDR3 sequence: CATSTEGPPNTGELFF. The CDR3, as DNA: TGTGCCACCAGCACGGAGGGACCCCCGAACACCGGGGAGCTGTTTTTT.

V gene TRBV14 combines with J gene TRBJ2-1; D is possibly TRBD1 (6 bases). From germline, CDR1 is SGHDN and CDR2 FVKESK. The CDR3 length is 15 residues. Trimming removed 5 bases from V and 6 bases from J, with 17 bases in between. As DNA, the CDR3 is TGTGCCAGCAGCATTTTGGACAGACTCCGCAATGAGCAGTTCTTC. The encoded protein is CASSILDRLRNEQFF.

This chain links TRBV4-3 with TRBJ2-1; possible D gene TRBD2, 6 bases. This CDR3 spans 18 amino acids. The ends were cut back, 0 bases at V and 1 base at J, with 16 bases in the middle. Looked up from germline, CDR1 is LGHNA and CDR2 is YSLEER. The CDR3: CASSQDTALAASYNEQFF. The CDR3 bases are TGCGCCAGCAGCCAAGATACGGCACTAGCCGCTTCCTACAATGAGCAGTTCTTC.

V and J are TRBV4-1 and TRBJ2-1, with 7 nucleotides matching TRBD1. The ends lost 1 base at V and 8 bases at J; junction bases unmatched: 8. Germline assignment: CDR1 MGHRA and CDR2 YSYEKL. The CDR3 consists of 15 residues. Here the CDR3 reads CASSQALTGYDEQFF. CDR3 bases: TGCGCCAGCAGCCAAGCCCTGACAGGGTATGATGAGCAGTTCTTC.

V usage is TRBV5-1 and J usage is TRBJ2-7; unclear D gene. The germline V and J ends were trimmed by 4 bases and 2 bases, with 4 bases remaining between them. This CDR3 contains 11 residues. From germline, CDR1 is SGHRS and CDR2 YFSETQ. CDR3 loop: CASSNTYEQYF. The CDR3 coding sequence is TGCGCCAGCAGCAATACCTACGAGCAGTACTTC.

The gene calls are TRBV7-9 and TRBJ1-1; no firm D call. This CDR3 spans 13 amino acids. The ends were cut back, 4 bases at V and 1 base at J, with 7 bases in the middle. CDR1 is SEHNR and CDR2 is FQNEAQ in the germline V gene (reference sequence). CDR3 residues: CASSSGENTEAFF. CDR3 bases: TGTGCCAGCAGCTCTGGGGAGAACACTGAAGCTTTCTTT.

The V and J genes are TRBV5-6 and TRBJ1-1; weak D call: TRBD1 (5 bases). The CDR3 sequence is 17 residues long. The germline V and J ends were trimmed by 1 base and 1 base, with 17 bases remaining between them. CDR1 and CDR2 (germline): SGHDT, YYEEEE. The CDR3: CASSLIDHRRKNTEAFF. The CDR3 region has the DNA TGTGCCAGCAGCTTGATAGATCACAGGAGGAAGAACACTGAAGCTTTCTTT.

This clone came up a few times. DNA for the CDR3: TGTGCCAGCAGCTTGCGGGACTCACCCCTCCACTTT. Amino acids: CASSLRDSPLHF. The gene calls are TRBV7-9 and TRBJ1-6; tentatively, D is TRBD1 (5 bases). V was clipped by 3 bases and J by 10 bases, with 7 bases between them. Germline V gives CDR1 SEHNR, CDR2 FQNEAQ (reference sequence). This CDR3 is built from 12 residues.

This clone was observed at least ten times. The chain couples TRBV9 to TRBJ2-1, with 9 bases matching TRBD2. In germline, CDR1 is SGDLS, CDR2 YYNGEE. The CDR3 spans 17 residues. J was trimmed by 4 bases and V by 0 bases; bases with no gene match: 8. CDR3 loop: CASSVGGSGGAYNEQFF. The CDR3 bases are TGTGCCAGCAGCGTAGGGGGTAGCGGGGGTGCTTACAATGAGCAGTTCTTC. The whole variable domain, filled in from reference TRBV9 and TRBJ2-1, reads DSGVTQTPKHLITATGQRVTLRCSPRSGDLSVYWYQQSLDQGLQFLIQYYNGEERAKGNILERFSAQQFPDLHSELNLSSLELGDSALYFCASSVGGSGGAYNEQFFGPGTRLTVL.

The CDR3 region is CASSFSGYGNEKLFF. In nucleotides, the CDR3 is TGTGCCAGCAGCTTCTCAGGGTACGGAAATGAAAAACTGTTTTTT. The chain joins TRBV7-9 to TRBJ1-4; D is possibly TRBD1 (5 bases). V lost 3 bases and J lost 5, with 13 bases in between. Germline assignment: CDR1 SEHNR and CDR2 FQNEAQ (reference sequence). This CDR3 has 15 residues.

The gene calls are TRBV11-2 and TRBJ1-4; tentatively, D is TRBD1 (5 bases). Germline-derived CDR1 and CDR2 are SGHAT and FQNNGV. The CDR3 sequence is 17 residues long. V dropped 1 base and J dropped 7 bases, with 19 bases sitting between them. The CDR3 DNA reads TGTGCCAGCAGCTTAGGGACTAGCGGGGGGGTAGGTGAAAAACTGTTTTTT. This sequence encodes CASSLGTSGGVGEKLFF.

The chain has TRBV19 and TRBJ1-2; 8 bases match TRBD1. The CDR3 is 15 amino acids. Germline V gives CDR1 LNHDA, CDR2 SQIVND (reference sequence). J was trimmed by 4 bases and V by 7 bases; bases with no gene match: 11. In nucleotides, the CDR3 is TGTGCCAGTACCGAGCAGGGGGCCTTTTTCTATGGCTACACCTTC. Residues: CASTEQGAFFYGYTF.

The chain employs TRBV7-8 and TRBJ1-1; weak D call: TRBD1 (6 bases). Trimming removed 5 bases at V and 0 bases at J, with 10 bases between. This CDR3 contains 14 residues. Germline loops: CDR1 SGHVS, CDR2 FQNEAQ. The DNA for the CDR3 is TGTGCCAGCAGCCTGTGGGGGCTGAACACTGAAGCTTTCTTT. As protein: CASSLWGLNTEAFF.

The V and J genes are TRBV19 and TRBJ1-6, with 9 bases that match TRBD1. V was clipped by 7 bases and J by 9 bases; unmatched bases: 4. The CDR3 has 13 amino acids. Germline CDR1 and CDR2: LNHDA and SQIVND (reference sequence). As DNA, the CDR3 is TGTGCCAGTAACACAGGGGGCACTTCACCCCTCCACTTT. Encoded protein: CASNTGGTSPLHF.

The table lists this clone with a count of one. The chain employs TRBV19 and TRBJ2-1; the match to TRBD2 covers 9 bases. In germline, CDR1 is LNHDA, CDR2 SQIVND (reference sequence). The V segment lost 6 bases and the J segment 9 bases; nucleotides outside the gene matches: 3. This CDR3 contains 12 residues. The CDR3 reads CASSSSGAEQFF. CDR3 nucleotides: TGTGCCAGTAGCTCTAGCGGGGCTGAGCAGTTCTTC.

The CDR3 protein is CASSRDSQYF. Here the CDR3 DNA reads TGTGCCAGCAGCCGGGACTCGCAGTACTTC. This chain links TRBV2 with TRBJ2-5; weak D call: TRBD2 (6 bases). Germline-derived CDR1 and CDR2 are SNHLY and FYNNEI. V was cut by 6 bases and J by 11 bases, with 10 bases left in between. This CDR3 region has 10 residues.

The rearrangement links TRBV7-8 to TRBJ2-5; 9 bases agree with TRBD2. With 2 bases clipped from V and 5 bases from J, the junction kept 6 bases outside the gene matches. Germline V gives CDR1 SGHVS, CDR2 FQNEAQ. The CDR3 length is 15 residues. Here the CDR3 reads CASSLRRGGRETQYF. DNA of the CDR3: TGTGCCAGCAGCTTACGGCGGGGGGGCCGCGAGACCCAGTACTTC.

The gene calls are TRBV6-5 and TRBJ2-7; D is possibly TRBD1 or TRBD2 (6 bases each). Germline V gene sequence: CDR1 MNHEY, CDR2 SVGAGI. The CDR3 totals 13 residues. Between the trimmed V and J ends, which lost 5 bases and 7 bases, there was a span of 15 bases. The CDR3 DNA sequence: TGTGCCAGCAGTGAGAGGGGGGTACGGGAGCAGTACTTC. Its protein product is CASSERGVREQYF.

The rearrangement uses TRBV2 and TRBJ1-2, with 8 nucleotides matching TRBD1. The V gene's germline CDR1 is SNHLY and CDR2 FYNNEI. The CDR3 contains 17 residues. Trimming at V came to 6 bases and at J to 4 bases, leaving 16 bases not matched to a gene. The CDR3: CASRPFSGTGSSYGYTF. The CDR3 coding sequence is TGTGCCAGCAGACCCTTTTCGGGGACAGGCTCCTCCTATGGCTACACCTTC.

The V and J genes are TRBV11-2 and TRBJ2-3; D might be TRBD2 (6 bases). The germline V and J ends were trimmed by 4 bases and 5 bases, with 13 bases remaining between them. CDR3 size: 14 residues. Per the germline V gene, CDR1 is SGHAT and CDR2 is FQNNGV. CDR3 in DNA: TGTGCCAGCAGCTGGGGACTGGCGAGAGATACGCAGTATTTT. Amino acids: CASSWGLARDTQYF.

This clone came up once. V usage is TRBV4-3 and J usage is TRBJ1-5, with D possibly matching TRBD1 (6 bases). V dropped 3 bases and J dropped 7 bases, with 13 bases sitting between them. CDR1 and CDR2 from the germline V gene are LGHNA and YSLEER. The CDR3 has 14 residues. This chain's CDR3 is CASSHETGTQPQHF. The CDR3 nucleotides read TGCGCCAGCAGCCACGAGACAGGTACCCAGCCCCAGCATTTT.

V usage is TRBV19 and J usage is TRBJ2-3, with D perhaps matching TRBD1 (6 bases). Deletions cut 2 bases from V and 6 bases from J, with 18 bases between. The CDR3 length is 16 residues. Germline V gene data show CDR1 as LNHDA and CDR2 as SQIVND (reference sequence). The CDR3 bases are TGTGCCAGTAGTATATCCACAGGGAGTAGGGTGGATACGCAGTATTTT. Translating it yields CASSISTGSRVDTQYF.

The chain employs TRBV4-3 and TRBJ2-3, with no clear D. The CDR3 loop spans 17 amino acids. From germline, CDR1 is LGHNA and CDR2 YSLEER. Trimming left V 1 base short and J 1 base short, with 15 bases between. The CDR3 nucleotides are TGCGCCAGCAGCCAAGGTCTTGGACCCGAAGGCACAGATACGCAGTATTTT. Protein sequence: CASSQGLGPEGTDTQYF.

The J gene is TRBJ2-7, the V gene TRBV28; unclear D gene. Trimming left V 7 bases short and J 0 bases short, with 13 bases between. The CDR3 has 14 amino acids. The germline V gene has CDR1 MDHEN and CDR2 SYDVKM. The CDR3 loop reads CASTISRISYEQYF. The CDR3 DNA is TGTGCCAGCACCATTTCCAGGATCTCCTACGAGCAGTACTTC.

The chain employs TRBV5-1 and TRBJ1-5; tentatively, D is TRBD1 (6 bases). This CDR3 is 15 amino acids long. V lost 6 bases, J lost 5 bases, and 18 bases lay in between. Germline-derived CDR1 and CDR2 are SGHRS and YFSETQ. CDR3 protein: CASTITGSEDQPQHF. CDR3 nucleotides: TGCGCCAGCACCATCACAGGGAGCGAGGATCAGCCCCAGCATTTT.

This chain links TRBV10-3 with TRBJ1-2; a weak D match, TRBD1 (5 bases). Trimming shortened V by 5 bases and J by 0 bases, and 10 bases separated the two germline ends. Germline CDR1 reads ENHRY; CDR2 reads SYGVKD. The CDR3 runs to 14 residues. The CDR3 bases are TGTGCCATCAGTATGGGGGTTACTAACTATGGCTACACCTTC. It is translated as CAISMGVTNYGYTF.

The chain couples TRBV19 to TRBJ2-1, with D possibly being TRBD1 (6 bases). CDR3 size: 14 residues. CDR1 and CDR2 from the germline V gene are LNHDA and SQIVND (reference sequence). V lost 8 bases and J 5 bases, leaving 16 bases between the germline ends. The CDR3 spells CASWGHQPHNEQFF. DNA for the CDR3: TGTGCCAGTTGGGGACACCAGCCCCACAATGAGCAGTTCTTC.

This chain links TRBV4-1 with TRBJ1-1; perhaps TRBD1 as D (5 bases). Per the germline V gene, CDR1 is MGHRA and CDR2 is YSYEKL. V gave up 3 bases and J gave up 5 bases, with 16 bases separating them. The CDR3 is made up of 15 amino acids. CDR3 in DNA: TGCGCCAGCAGCCAGGGGGAGGGTCTAAGGACTGAAGCTTTCTTT. Residues: CASSQGEGLRTEAFF.

The rearrangement links TRBV6-5 to TRBJ1-1, with unresolved D. The CDR3 loop spans 13 amino acids. The V gene lost 4 bases and the J gene lost 5 bases, with 11 bases spanning the gap. From germline, CDR1 is MNHEY and CDR2 SVGAGI. The CDR3 DNA reads TGTGCCAGCAGTTCGGAGGGAAGAACTGAAGCTTTCTTT. It translates to CASSSEGRTEAFF.

This chain links TRBV6-5 with TRBJ1-5; no firm D call. Trimming took 0 bases from V and 7 from J, leaving 7 bases between them. This CDR3 comprises 13 residues. Germline-derived CDR1 and CDR2 are MNHEY and SVGAGI. CDR3 amino acids: CASSYSAGQPQHF. DNA of the CDR3: TGTGCCAGCAGTTACTCGGCGGGGCAGCCCCAGCATTTT.

The rearrangement uses TRBV5-1 and TRBJ2-1; TRBD2 matches 14 bases. V gave up 5 bases and J gave up 5 bases; unmatched junction bases: 9. Germline-derived CDR1 and CDR2 are SGHRS and YFSETQ. The CDR3 runs to 17 residues. The CDR3 here is CASRPGLAGATHNEQFF. The CDR3 DNA follows: TGCGCCAGCAGGCCGGGACTAGCGGGGGCCACGCACAATGAGCAGTTCTTC.